The 18 T cell receptor beta chains in this list originate from one sample, sequenced in a study of PD-L1 blockade in urothelial cancer. This sample's time point: pretreatment peripheral blood. Sequencing was performed with immunoSEQ multiplex PCR; in TCRdb, only in-frame clones are kept and a portion is missing. The sample shows about 63,000 clones, about four fifths of them seen only once. This specimen consisted of PBMCs, obtained around atezolizumab (anti-PD-L1) treatment. The receptors stem from a man aged 65 to 79 with urothelial cancer.

The chain uses TRBV7-9 and TRBJ2-7; 10 nucleotides match TRBD1. Germline V gives CDR1 SEHNR, CDR2 FQNEAQ (reference sequence). The CDR3 runs 16 residues. V trimming: 5 bases; J trimming: 1 base; junction bases outside the gene matches: 8. The CDR3 here is CASSPTAGQGSYEQYF. The CDR3 DNA reads as TGTGCCAGCAGCCCAACGGCGGGACAGGGGTCCTACGAGCAGTACTTC.

This clone was recorded a few times. The chain recombines TRBV6-6 with TRBJ1-6; 7 bases fit TRBD1. The CDR3 is made up of 14 amino acids. Losses at the gene ends were 6 bases for V and 6 bases for J; bases not matched to a gene: 5. Germline V CDR1 and CDR2: MNHNY, SVGAGI (reference sequence). CDR3 sequence: CASSSTGSNSPLHF. CDR3 in DNA: TGTGCCAGCAGCTCGACAGGGAGTAATTCACCCCTCCACTTT.

The chain links TRBV5-5 to TRBJ2-3; 9 bases are a match to TRBD1. Germline V gene data show CDR1 as SGHKS and CDR2 as YYEKEE (reference sequence). V shed 6 bases and J 1 base; nucleotides not matched to a gene: 15. The length of the CDR3 is 18 residues. The CDR3 DNA follows: TGTGCCAGCAAATTAGGGGACAGGGCGGACTTTGGCACAGATACGCAGTATTTT. Translation gives CASKLGDRADFGTDTQYF.

This chain links TRBV27 with TRBJ1-2; 11 bases map to TRBD1. The CDR3 is 15 amino acids. J gave up 4 bases and V 3 bases, and 4 bases lay outside the gene matches. The germline gives CDR1 MNHEY, CDR2 SMNVEV (reference sequence). As DNA, the CDR3 is TGTGCCAGCAGTTTGGGGGGGACAGGGGGCTATGGCTACACCTTC. Its translation: CASSLGGTGGYGYTF.

The rearrangement links TRBV5-1 to TRBJ2-1, with 10 bases lining up with TRBD2. V lost 0 bases, J lost 7 bases, and 10 bases stayed unmatched. Germline loops: CDR1 SGHRS, CDR2 YFSETQ. The length of the CDR3 is 17 residues. The CDR3 sequence is CASSLAPLSGGPNEQFF. The CDR3 nucleotides are TGCGCCAGCAGCTTGGCCCCCCTTAGCGGGGGGCCAAATGAGCAGTTCTTC.

This clone has just one count. This CDR3 reads CASSSDRAGEQYF. The CDR3 coding sequence is TGTGCCAGCAGCTCGGACAGGGCTGGCGAGCAGTACTTC. The rearrangement joins TRBV11-1 to TRBJ2-7; 8 bases are shared with TRBD1. This CDR3 contains 13 residues. V was clipped by 4 bases and J by 6 bases; unmatched bases: 5. In germline, CDR1 is SGHAT, CDR2 FQDESV (reference sequence).

This clone was seen a single time. The V and J genes are TRBV11-2 and TRBJ2-4; D is possibly TRBD1 (5 bases). V was trimmed by 6 bases and J by 0 bases, leaving 9 bases between them. Germline V gives CDR1 SGHAT, CDR2 FQNNGV. The CDR3 extends over 14 amino acids. The CDR3 bases are TGTGCCAGCAGATCTACAGGAGCCAAAAACATTCAGTACTTC. Protein product: CASRSTGAKNIQYF.

In its sample, this clone was seen a few times. This rearrangement joins TRBV20-1 to TRBJ2-1; D gene uncertain. This CDR3 is 11 amino acids long. Germline V CDR1 and CDR2: DFQATT, SNEGSKA (reference sequence). Trimming stripped 4 bases from V and 4 bases from J, with 5 bases between. This chain's CDR3 is CSANSYNEQFF. The CDR3 bases are TGCAGTGCTAATAGTTACAATGAGCAGTTCTTC.

The chain employs TRBV11-2 and TRBJ1-1; D gene uncertain. CDR1 SGHAT and CDR2 FQNNGV come from the germline V gene. Trimming took 1 base from V and 10 from J, leaving 7 bases between them. This CDR3 is built from 11 residues. CDR3 bases: TGTGCCAGCAGCTTAGCCGGGGTAGCTTTCTTT. Its protein is CASSLAGVAFF. The full variable domain, with the rest looked up from reference TRBV11-2 and TRBJ1-1, is EAGVAQSPRYKIIEKRQSVAFWCNPISGHATLYWYQQILGQGPKLLIQFQNNGVVDDSQLPKDRFSAERLKGVDSTLKIQPAKLEDSAVYLCASSLAGVAFFGQGTRLTVV.

The chain uses TRBV7-9 and TRBJ2-7, with 8 bases fitting TRBD1. The trim removed 5 bases at V and 5 bases at J, leaving 8 bases unmatched. Germline CDR1 is SEHNR and CDR2 is FQNEAQ (reference sequence). The CDR3 loop spans 14 amino acids. The CDR3 is CASSVTGDGNEQYF. Written as DNA, the CDR3 is TGTGCCAGCAGCGTGACAGGGGATGGTAACGAGCAGTACTTC.

The genes are TRBV2 and TRBJ2-7; 16 bases align to TRBD2. The V and J ends lost 4 bases and 5 bases, in that order; junction bases with no gene match: 2. Germline lookup yields CDR1 SNHLY and CDR2 FYNNEI. This CDR3 has 15 amino acids. This CDR3 reads CASSVGLAGGDEQYF. The CDR3 DNA sequence: TGTGCCAGCAGTGTGGGACTAGCGGGAGGGGACGAGCAGTACTTC.

The chain combines TRBV5-1 with TRBJ2-5, with TRBD1 as a possible D gene (5 bases). The CDR3 length is 15 residues. Germline V gives CDR1 SGHRS, CDR2 YFSETQ. V was pared by 1 base and J by 4 bases, with 14 bases between. CDR3: CASSLPKGPGETQYF. CDR3 sequence (DNA): TGCGCCAGCAGCTTGCCAAAGGGGCCAGGAGAGACCCAGTACTTC.

The J gene is TRBJ2-7, the V gene TRBV28; tentative D call: TRBD2 (5 bases). From germline, CDR1 is MDHEN and CDR2 SYDVKM. CDR3 length: 15 amino acids. V dropped 1 base and J dropped 3 bases, with 13 bases sitting between them. The CDR3 DNA reads as TGTGCCAGCAGTTTATATCAAGCGGACCACTACGAGCAGTACTTC. Its protein is CASSLYQADHYEQYF.

The chain is built from TRBV4-1 and TRBJ2-1; possible D gene TRBD1, 6 bases. This CDR3 is built from 12 residues. V was clipped by 7 bases and J by 6 bases, with 10 bases between them. Germline V gene lookup returns CDR1 MGHRA and CDR2 YSYEKL. CDR3 coding DNA: TGCGCCAGCACAGGGGTGAGCAATGAGCAGTTCTTC. Amino acid sequence: CASTGVSNEQFF.

V and J are TRBV5-1 and TRBJ1-3; 9 bases are shared with TRBD1. Germline V CDR1 and CDR2: SGHRS, YFSETQ. The CDR3 length is 15 residues. The V segment lost 3 bases and the J segment 1 base; nucleotides outside the gene matches: 2. The CDR3 reads CASSSGTGSGNTIYF. CDR3 DNA: TGCGCCAGCAGCTCGGGGACAGGGTCTGGAAACACCATATATTTT. Full variable domain (outside the CDR3, taken from reference TRBV5-1 and TRBJ1-3): KAGVTQTPRYLIKTRGQQVTLSCSPISGHRSVSWYQQTPGQGLQFLFEYFSETQRNKGNFPGRFSGRQFSNSRSEMNVSTLELGDSALYLCASSSGTGSGNTIYFGEGSWLTVV.

The count of this clone is one. V usage is TRBV5-1 and J usage is TRBJ1-4, with TRBD1 matching 9 bases. Germline V gives CDR1 SGHRS, CDR2 YFSETQ. The CDR3 runs to 14 residues. The trim removed 4 bases at V and 8 bases at J, leaving 6 bases unmatched. The CDR3 reads CASSGDREGEKLFF. DNA for the CDR3: TGCGCCAGCAGCGGGGACAGGGAGGGGGAAAAACTGTTTTTT.

This clone was seen more than once but under ten times. The rearrangement joins TRBV9 to TRBJ1-1; TRBD1 might be the D (5 bases). This CDR3 has 13 residues. Germline V lookup: CDR1 SGDLS, CDR2 YYNGEE. V was clipped by 0 bases and J by 6 bases, with 9 bases between them. For the CDR3, the DNA is TGTGCCAGCAGCGTAGCAGGAGGGGCTGAAGCTTTCTTT. Translating gives CASSVAGGAEAFF.

The chain combines TRBV6-1 with TRBJ2-5; TRBD2 is a possible D gene (5 bases). The ends were cut back, 8 bases at V and 1 base at J, with 11 bases in the middle. The CDR3 loop spans 13 amino acids. From germline, CDR1 is MNHNS and CDR2 SASEGT. The CDR3 is CASSREIQETQYF. CDR3 nucleotide sequence: TGTGCCAGCTCACGGGAAATCCAAGAGACCCAGTACTTC.